This T cell receptor beta chain was sequenced in a study of blood T cell repertoires in COVID-19. Study-level information: Nucleic acid was either cDNA or gDNA, and it came from T cells, B-cell-depleted T cells, or PBMCs.

In the original analysis: Amplification with reference gene primers provided the estimates of nucleated cell counts. Assay used: immunoSEQ multiplex PCR; TCRdb lists only in-frame clones, some missing. The V and J calls and clone size come from that table; D and trimming were worked out from the DNA. The sample comprises approximately 200,000 clones, 94% of which are singletons, and 0.76% rests with the top ten. Seattle's enrolled individuals joined amid active infection and were then monitored longitudinally. Germline assignment: CDR1 SGDLS and CDR2 YYNGEE. Trimming stripped 4 bases from V and 4 bases from J, with 10 bases between. The CDR3 contains 13 residues.

Sequencing was done on a sample of peripheral blood. The TCR originated in a man aged 25-45 years with COVID-19, enrolled during active disease. V gene TRBV9 combines with J gene TRBJ2-3; the D gene is possibly TRBD2 (6 bases). CDR3 DNA: TGTGCCAGCAGCTCCACGGGGGCAGATACGCAGTATTTT. It yields the protein CASSSTGADTQYF.